This T cell receptor beta chain was captured by sequencing in a study of cytomegalovirus exposure and HLA in healthy donors. Study overall: Most genotyped donors, approximately 77% of more than 300, had Caucasian-associated genetic ancestry. Whole-study findings and limits: Most TCR beta V segments were productive about 90% or about 30% of the time in an earlier analysis. The only immune exposure information that was available was CMV serostatus. Sequence variants that were highly shared formed a cluster that was likely a sequencing artifact.

About this clone itself: What it recognizes is unknown.

This CDR3 is 14 amino acids long. Germline V lookup: CDR1 SNHLY, CDR2 FYNNEI. J lost 0 bases, V lost 6 bases, and 4 bases had no gene match. PCR primers comprised 60 Vbeta and 13 Jbeta primers. Produced via immunoSEQ multiplex PCR; TCRdb's table is partial and in-frame only. Of around 140,000 clones in the sample, around 78% were seen once. This clonotype was sampled from a female donor in good health and CMV-seropositive. The rearrangement links TRBV2 to TRBJ1-1; 7 positions match TRBD1. The sequencing input was PBMCs. The CDR3 region is CASSLQGMNTEAFF. Written as DNA, the CDR3 is TGTGCCAGCAGCTTACAGGGGATGAACACTGAAGCTTTCTTT. Supplemented by reference TRBV2 and TRBJ1-1, the full variable domain reads EPEVTQTPSHQVTQMGQEVILRCVPISNHLYFYWYRQILGQKVEFLVSFYNNEISEKSEIFDDQFSVERPDGSNFTLKIRSTKLEDSAMYFCASSLQGMNTEAFFGQGTRLTVV.